This TCR beta chain was found in a study of blood T cell repertoires in COVID-19. Study-wide background: Material from acute and convalescent COVID-19 was sourced from the United States, Italy and Spain. Sample material is recorded as cDNA or gDNA derived from T cells, B-cell-depleted T cells, or PBMCs.

CDR1 is SGHTA, CDR2 FQGNSA, per germline. The CDR3 consists of 16 residues. V lost 1 base, J lost 0 bases, and 12 bases lay in between. Authors' methods: Reference gene primer amplification gave estimated nucleated cell counts. Profiling relied on immunoSEQ multiplex PCR, and the TCRdb table lists in-frame clones only, not all of them. From that table come the V and J calls and clone size; the DNA was used to work out D and trimming. The repertoire holds 100,000 to 110,000 clones, just under 80% seen once, with less than 35% in the top ten. The V call is TRBV7-2, the J call TRBJ1-1, with D unclear. The sequenced sample consisted of peripheral blood. This receptor was identified in a man between 65 and 85 years old with active or convalescent COVID-19. For the CDR3, the DNA is TGTGCCAGCAGCTTAGTGGCAGGAATCATGAACACTGAAGCTTTCTTT. Protein: CASSLVAGIMNTEAFF. Full variable domain (missing parts from reference TRBV7-2 and TRBJ1-1): GAGVSQSPSNKVTEKGKDVELRCDPISGHTALYWYRQSLGQGLEFLIYFQGNSAPDKSGLPSDRFSAERTGGSVSTLTIQRTQQEDSAVYLCASSLVAGIMNTEAFFGQGTRLTVV.